Listed below are T cell receptor beta chains from one sample, sequenced in a study of glioma-infiltrating T cells after dendritic cell vaccination. Generated by immunoSEQ multiplex PCR, the TCRdb table keeps only in-frame clones and is missing some. The data contain 80,000 to 100,000 clones, around three quarters of them seen just once; the ten biggest clones take up over 5%. Sequences were derived from blood, sampled before dendritic cell vaccination. The receptors here all came from a human donor with glioblastoma. Each CDR3 is given with its conserved first and last residue. D genes are given only for firm matches. Clone size is shown for a subset of rows, as once, few, many or a class of expanded clone.

CDR3 DNA	CDR3 protein	clone size	V gene	J gene	D gene
TGCAGCGTAGGGGGCTACGAGCAGTACTTC	CSVGGYEQYF	.	TRBV29-1	TRBJ2-7	.
TGTGCCAGCAGCCTCCGGAGGGGTCCAGATACGCAGTATTTT	CASSLRRGPDTQYF	.	TRBV4-2	TRBJ2-3	.
TGTGCCAGCAGCTTAAGGCCAGGGGGCGCCCCGACAGATACGCAGTATTTT	CASSLRPGGAPTDTQYF	.	TRBV7-3	TRBJ2-3	TRBD1
TGCAGCGTTGCTGGGACAGGACACAATGAGCAGTTCTTC	CSVAGTGHNEQFF	.	TRBV29-1	TRBJ2-1	TRBD1
TGCGCCAGCAGCCAAATATTGACTAGCGGGAGTTTTGCCAAAAACATTCAGTACTTC	CASSQILTSGSFAKNIQYF	.	TRBV4-1	TRBJ2-4	TRBD2
TGCGCCAGCAGCTTGGGAATCGGGATAGTTGGCAGGAGAAATTCACCCCTCCACTTT	CASSLGIGIVGRRNSPLHF	.	TRBV5-1	TRBJ1-6	.
TGTGCCAGCAGTTTCAAAGGGGAAGAGACCCAGTACTTC	CASSFKGEETQYF	few	TRBV5-4	TRBJ2-5	.
TGCGCCAGCAGTAACGGGAACAACCAAGAGACCCAGTACTTC	CASSNGNNQETQYF	.	TRBV5-1	TRBJ2-5	.
TGTGCCAGCAGTTCCCACGACAGGGGCGGTCACAATGAGCAGTTCTTC	CASSSHDRGGHNEQFF	.	TRBV6-5	TRBJ2-1	TRBD1
TGTGCCAGCAGTTACCTCGGGGTTAAGGGGAACACTGAAGCTTTCTTT	CASSYLGVKGNTEAFF	.	TRBV6-5	TRBJ1-1	.
TGTGCCAGCAGCTTAATGGAGGAGACCCAGTACTTC	CASSLMEETQYF	.	TRBV7-2	TRBJ2-5	.
TGCGCCAGCAGCCAACCACCCCCCCGACAGGGGGCGTCTGACACTGAAGCTTTCTTT	CASSQPPPRQGASDTEAFF	.	TRBV4-1	TRBJ1-1	TRBD1
TGTGCCAGTAACCGACAGACAAATAGCAATCAGCCCCAGCATTTT	CASNRQTNSNQPQHF	few	TRBV19	TRBJ1-5	.
TGTGCCAGCACCCAACAGGGTTACAATGAGCAGTTCTTC	CASTQQGYNEQFF	.	TRBV6-5	TRBJ2-1	.
TGTGCCAGCAGTTTCGTAGAGTACCATGAGACCCAGTACTTC	CASSFVEYHETQYF	.	TRBV6-5	TRBJ2-5	.
TGTGCCAGCAGCCTAGAGGACAGTCTGAAAAACACCATATATTTT	CASSLEDSLKNTIYF	few	TRBV7-8	TRBJ1-3	.
TGTGCCAGCAGCGTAGAAGGGGGTTTACAGCCCCAGCATTTT	CASSVEGGLQPQHF	few	TRBV27	TRBJ1-5	.
TGTGCCACCAGCGACGGACTTCTAGTCAAAGAGACCCAGTACTTC	CATSDGLLVKETQYF	.	TRBV15	TRBJ2-5	.
TGTGCCAGCAGATATGGGACTAGCGGCTACAATGAGCAGTTCTTC	CASRYGTSGYNEQFF	.	TRBV6-1	TRBJ2-1	TRBD2
TGTGCCAGTAGTATTTCGACAGGTAACACTGAAGCTTTCTTT	CASSISTGNTEAFF	.	TRBV19	TRBJ1-1	.
TGTGCCAGCAGTCCCGAAACTAGGGGGTTTAGCAATCAGCCCCAGCATTTT	CASSPETRGFSNQPQHF	.	TRBV28	TRBJ1-5	.
TGTGCCAGCCTCACAGGGCCCATCTCTGGGGCCAACGTCCTGACTTTC	CASLTGPISGANVLTF	.	TRBV28	TRBJ2-6	.
TGCGCCAGCAGCTCACGACAGGGGGCAATTCTCGGAGAGACCCAGTACTTC	CASSSRQGAILGETQYF	.	TRBV5-1	TRBJ2-5	TRBD1
TGTGCCAGCAGGAGGCGGGAGGTCTCCTACGAGCAGTACTTC	CASRRREVSYEQYF	.	TRBV7-2	TRBJ2-7	TRBD2
TGTGCCAGCTCACCGTCACTAGCTATCTACGGTGAGCAGTTCTTC	CASSPSLAIYGEQFF	.	TRBV18	TRBJ2-1	.
TGTGCCAGTAGCTCCGGACAGGGGAACTATGGCTACACCTTC	CASSSGQGNYGYTF	.	TRBV19	TRBJ1-2	TRBD1
TGCGCCAGCAGCTTGGCCCCGGACAGGGGGCAGGCCGGGGAGCTGTTTTTT	CASSLAPDRGQAGELFF	.	TRBV5-1	TRBJ2-2	TRBD1
TGTGCCAGCAGTTATTTGGTGTCCTCGGGGAACACTGAAGCTTTCTTT	CASSYLVSSGNTEAFF	.	TRBV6-5	TRBJ1-1	.
TGCGCCAGCAGCCAAGCCCTCGAAGCGGGGGGGCCCGGGGAGCTGTTTTTT	CASSQALEAGGPGELFF	once	TRBV4-1	TRBJ2-2	TRBD2
TGTGCCAGCAGCTTTTCGGAGACGGAGACCCAGTACTTC	CASSFSETETQYF	.	TRBV7-2	TRBJ2-5	.
TGTGCCAGCAGTTACTCGAAGGCGGAACCCTATGGCTACACCTTC	CASSYSKAEPYGYTF	.	TRBV6-5	TRBJ1-2	.
TGTGCCAGCAGTGCCCAGGGGCCAACTAATGAAAAACTGTTTTTT	CASSAQGPTNEKLFF	few	TRBV2	TRBJ1-4	.
TGTGCCAGCAGCCCCGGACAGGGTGGCTATGGAAACACCATATATTTT	CASSPGQGGYGNTIYF	.	TRBV2	TRBJ1-3	TRBD1
TGTGCCAGCAGTGAATTAGCCAGGACTTTAGGAAACACCATATATTTT	CASSELARTLGNTIYF	.	TRBV6-1	TRBJ1-3	.
TGTGCCAGCACGGGAAACGGCTACGAGCAGTACTTC	CASTGNGYEQYF	.	TRBV6-5	TRBJ2-7	.
TGCGCCAGTAGGGCTTGGGACAGGGTTGGCGATGGCTACACCTTC	CASRAWDRVGDGYTF	.	TRBV5-1	TRBJ1-2	TRBD1
TGCAGCGCCTTGACAGGGGCGAATTCACCCCTCCACTTT	CSALTGANSPLHF	.	TRBV29-1	TRBJ1-6	TRBD1
TGTGCCAGCGGGAAACGGACAGGCTTAACCTACGAGCAGTACTTC	CASGKRTGLTYEQYF	.	TRBV6-5	TRBJ2-7	TRBD1
TGTGCCAGCAGTGGTGGGTCGGGGAAGACAACAGGGACAGATACGCAGTATTTT	CASSGGSGKTTGTDTQYF	.	TRBV28	TRBJ2-3	.
TGTGCCAGCAGCCCGTCCGGGACTAGCGGGGAGGAGACCCAGTACTTC	CASSPSGTSGEETQYF	.	TRBV4-2	TRBJ2-5	TRBD2
TGTGCCAGCTCACCCGCGGCGGAGAATGAAAAACTGTTTTTT	CASSPAAENEKLFF	.	TRBV18	TRBJ1-4	.